The sequence of this TCR beta chain was determined in a study of blood T cells in healthy people across ages (dated by TCRdb to the mid-2010s). In the study overall: In model experiments, template switching captured about one uniquely barcoded TCR beta cDNA molecule for every two T cells. Two additional independent replicas of 1 million unique cDNA reads from the same blood draw were analyzed for two donors (one aged 18 to 30 and one aged 80 or older). Donors of different ages were randomly distributed across sequencing lanes to avoid experimental bias. Donors were grouped into four age groups: young (average roughly 17 years), middle-aged (39), aged (approximately 67) and long-lived (about 82). Age-related changes in TCR beta repertoire diversity were measured in the study by deep sequencing normalized with unique cDNA molecular identifiers.

Notes on this clonotype: Its binding antigen is unknown. Qualities for individual bases were not recorded, and no much larger clone is one base off.

The library came from 5' RACE. Data came from an Illumina HiSeq 2500. A second PCR of roughly 7 to 11 cycles was performed with a sample-barcoded 5' primer and a J-beta primer mix. A unique molecular identifier was introduced onto each TCR beta cDNA molecule by a template-switch 5' adaptor carrying 12 random nucleotides. At least 2.5 million CDR3-containing paired-end reads were obtained from each sample. The Mint cDNA synthesis kit, primed by a TRBC-specific oligonucleotide, was used to synthesize first-strand cDNA from all RNA. After uracil-DNA glycosylase treatment, a first 18-cycle PCR used universal primers M1SS and BC2_uni_R on all cDNA. Per the authors' processing: For normalization, 1 million high-quality reads, each with a distinct molecular identifier, were randomly selected from each sample. Instead of being binned into consensus sequences, reads with shared molecular identifiers were discarded. CDR3 identification, clonotype clustering and error correction used MiTCR with a Q25 quality threshold and the strictest error-elimination algorithm. A nonparametric unseen species model with Euler transformation was used to estimate lower-bound total TCR beta diversity. Clones were called with MiXCR by TCRdb after fastp trimmed the public reads at Q25, and only in-frame beta chains were retained. CDR3 protein duplicates are merged, each entry listing the most common genes and DNA. The V and J calls come from TCRdb's annotation, not from the publication. This sample is represented by more than 800,000 distinct CDR3 sequences; more than 35% of them were singletons. 15% to 20% of the sample rests with the top ten.

What the work shows at the level of the full study, not this receptor alone: Compared with the aged group, the long-lived group had more naive CD4+ T cells, fewer expanded clones and increased TCR diversity, a pattern suggesting age selection. Estimates of total diversity based on one million sequenced T cells were considered lower bounds and underestimates. The CMV infection status of donors was not known, potentially confounding age-related changes in expanded clonotypes. Conclusive comparison of naive and antigen-experienced compartments was prevented by the profiling of bulk unsorted PBMCs. As age increased, observed TCR beta diversity per million T cells dropped in a roughly linear way, and a significant reduction was already evident by age 40. There was a strong correlation between observed TCR beta diversity and the percentage of naive T cells measured by flow cytometry.

The approximately 39 donors, aged about 6 to 100 years, were systemically healthy Caucasian individuals from Russia. Around 10 milliliters of peripheral blood were drawn from each donor into EDTA-treated Vacutainer tubes. PBMCs were isolated by Ficoll-Paque density-gradient centrifugation, with at least 6 million obtained per sample. Total RNA was extracted from PBMCs with Trizol reagent, with at least 5 micrograms obtained per sample. For every donor, an aliquot of PBMCs went through flow cytometry to measure the percentages of naive CD45RAhigh/CD27high T cells. The source of this sequence is a woman aged 55-70 years in good health. Sequenced sample: blood.

In nucleotides, the sequence is TGTGCCAGCAGTCAGGAAACAGAGGGGGCCCCCTACGAGCAGTACTTC. The resulting protein is CASSQETEGAPYEQYF. The chain is encoded by TRBV28 joined to TRBJ2-7; 7 middle bases align to TRBD1. Reading from cysteine to phenylalanine, the CDR3 counts 16 amino acids. Just CDR3 DNA is preserved here, 48 bases in frame from base 1. V is trimmed back by 5 bases and J by 2 bases, and the junction contains 12 bases that no gene match accounts for. Via the germline V gene, CDR1 is MDHEN and CDR2 SYDVKM.